This T cell receptor (beta chain) stems from a study of T cells after yellow fever vaccination. General observations from the study: Post-booster repertoires contained most primary-vaccination clones again (about 96% CD4, approximately 88% CD8). Overall, a small share of clonotypes was seen in both CD4 and CD8 compartments.

Turning to this clonotype: Its antigen is as yet unknown.

Production of TCR cDNA was by 5'RACE template switching, which also added a universal primer site and UMIs. TCRdb passed the 5' RACE reads through MiXCR, listing each CDR3 protein once. The sample shows hundreds of thousands of distinct CDR3 sequences, about 12% of them seen only once. V was shortened by 3 bases and J by 1 base, with 10 bases between the two germline ends. Germline CDR1 MDHEN, CDR2 SYDVKM. The CDR3 is 14 residues long. The material was PBMCs, obtained on the day of the yellow fever booster vaccination. The sequence was obtained from a man younger than 40 who received the YFV17D yellow fever vaccine. The chain carries TRBV28 and TRBJ2-7; TRBD1 might be the D (6 bases). CDR3 protein: CASSFPDRSYEQYF. CDR3 sequence (DNA): TGTGCCAGCAGTTTTCCGGACAGATCCTACGAGCAGTACTTC.